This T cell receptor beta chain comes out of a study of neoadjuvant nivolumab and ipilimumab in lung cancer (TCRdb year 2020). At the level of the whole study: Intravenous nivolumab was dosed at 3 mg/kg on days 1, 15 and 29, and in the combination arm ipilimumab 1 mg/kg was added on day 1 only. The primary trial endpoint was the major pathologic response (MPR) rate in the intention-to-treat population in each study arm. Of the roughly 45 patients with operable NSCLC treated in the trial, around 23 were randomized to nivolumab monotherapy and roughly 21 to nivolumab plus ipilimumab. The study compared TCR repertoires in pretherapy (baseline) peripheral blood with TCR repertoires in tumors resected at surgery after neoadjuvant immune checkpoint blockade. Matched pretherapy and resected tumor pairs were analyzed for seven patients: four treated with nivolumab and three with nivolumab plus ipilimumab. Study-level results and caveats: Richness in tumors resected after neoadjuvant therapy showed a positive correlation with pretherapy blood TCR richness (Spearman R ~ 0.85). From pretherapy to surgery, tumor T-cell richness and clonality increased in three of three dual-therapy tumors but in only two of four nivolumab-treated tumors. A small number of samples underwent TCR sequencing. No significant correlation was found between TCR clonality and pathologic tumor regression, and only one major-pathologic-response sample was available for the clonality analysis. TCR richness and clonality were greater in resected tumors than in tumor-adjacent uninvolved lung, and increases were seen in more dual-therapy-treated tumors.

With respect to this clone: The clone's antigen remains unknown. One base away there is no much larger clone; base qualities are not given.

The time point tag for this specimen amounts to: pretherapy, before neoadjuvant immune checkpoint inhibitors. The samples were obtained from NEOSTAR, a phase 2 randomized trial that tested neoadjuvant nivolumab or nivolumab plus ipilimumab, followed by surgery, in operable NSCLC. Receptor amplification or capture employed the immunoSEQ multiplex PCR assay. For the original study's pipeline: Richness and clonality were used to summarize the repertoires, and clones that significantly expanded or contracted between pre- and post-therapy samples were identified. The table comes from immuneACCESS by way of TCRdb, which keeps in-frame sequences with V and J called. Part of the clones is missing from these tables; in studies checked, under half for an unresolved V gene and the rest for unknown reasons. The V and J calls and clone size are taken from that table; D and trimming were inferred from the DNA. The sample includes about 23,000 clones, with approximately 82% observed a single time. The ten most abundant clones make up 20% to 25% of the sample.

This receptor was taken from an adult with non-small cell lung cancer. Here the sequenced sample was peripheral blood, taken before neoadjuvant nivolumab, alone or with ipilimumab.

CDR3 reads: CASGLYSNQPQHF. Read as DNA, the sequence is TGTGCCAGTGGTCTTTATAGCAATCAGCCCCAGCATTTT. The rearrangement combines TRBV19 with TRBJ1-5, with the D gene not clear enough to name. Reading from cysteine to phenylalanine, the CDR3 counts 13 amino acids. The CDR3 DNA has 39 bases and is translated from base 1. A distance of 8 bases separates the germline ends of V and J, which lose 8 bases and 0 bases respectively. From a lookup of the germline V gene (reference sequence), CDR1 and CDR2 are LNHDA and SQIVND. Reference TRBV19 and TRBJ1-5 proteins supply the regions before and after the CDR3; the full variable domain is: DGGITQSPKYLFRKEGQNVTLSCEQNLNHDAMYWYRQDPGQGLRLIYYSQIVNDFQKGDIAEGYSVSREKKESFPLTVTSAQKNPTAFYLCASGLYSNQPQHFGDGTRLSIL.